Presented here are 8 T cell receptor beta chains from one specimen sequenced in a study of T cell repertoires in ileal Crohn's disease. Using immunoSEQ multiplex PCR, the repertoire was profiled, and TCRdb retains in-frame clones only, with some absent. The sample includes some 60,000 clones, approximately 88% of them seen just once. As for time point: neoterminal ileum biopsy at postoperative endoscopy, about 6 months after surgery. Sequencing input: ileal tissue. Receptors originate from an adult with Crohn's disease.

This clone was observed a single time. This chain uses TRBV7-2 with TRBJ1-1; D remains ambiguous. The V end was cut by 2 bases, the J end by 10 bases, with 20 bases between. CDR1 is SGHTA and CDR2 is FQGNSA in the germline V gene. CDR3 size: 15 residues. In DNA form, the CDR3 reads TGTGCCAGCAGCTTACGACCCTCTTCCCCTCGAGGAGCTTTCTTT. This codes for CASSLRPSSPRGAFF.

This clone came up once. This chain connects TRBV7-2 to TRBJ2-1, with TRBD1 as a possible D gene (6 bases). The V gene lost 5 bases and the J gene lost 0 bases, with 11 bases spanning the gap. CDR1 and CDR2 from the germline V gene are SGHTA and FQGNSA. This CDR3 region has 15 residues. The CDR3 is CASSPGARSYNEQFF. For the CDR3, the DNA is TGTGCCAGCAGCCCAGGGGCCCGCTCCTACAATGAGCAGTTCTTC.

The CDR3 is CASSAGPYNEQFF. CDR3 nucleotides: TGTGCCAGCAGCGCGGGCCCGTACAATGAGCAGTTCTTC. V and J are TRBV11-3 and TRBJ2-1; the D gene is possibly TRBD2 (5 bases). The germline V gene has CDR1 SGHNT and CDR2 YENEEA. The ends were cut back, 5 bases at V and 4 bases at J, with 9 bases in the middle. This CDR3 contains 13 residues.

Points on this clone: The junction does not match germline at one end; this may be a read error. This chain uses TRBV7-6 with TRBJ1-1; 7 bases align to TRBD1. This CDR3 has 14 residues. Germline V lookup: CDR1 SGHVS, CDR2 FNYEAQ. CDR3 sequence: CASSLAQGNAEAFF. For the CDR3, the DNA is TGTGCCAGCAGCTTAGCACAGGGGAACGCTGAAGCTTTCTTT.

This clone was counted a few times. V usage is TRBV20-1 and J usage is TRBJ1-1; unclear D gene. The V end was cut by 1 base, the J end by 13 bases, with 13 bases between. Per the germline V gene, CDR1 is DFQATT and CDR2 is SNEGSKA (reference sequence). The CDR3 extends over 11 amino acids. In DNA form, the CDR3 reads TGCAGTGCTAGAGGGGCGGAGGGAGTTTTCTTT. Translating gives CSARGAEGVFF.

V and J are TRBV6-1 and TRBJ1-2, with D possibly being TRBD1 (5 bases). Trimming removed 11 bases from V and 0 bases from J, with 16 bases in between. Germline CDR1 MNHNS, CDR2 SASEGT. The CDR3 is made up of 14 amino acids. CDR3 sequence: CAGGLPGTNYGYTF. The CDR3 nucleotides are TGTGCCGGGGGGTTACCGGGGACTAACTATGGCTACACCTTC.

This clone turned up a few times. This chain links TRBV29-1 with TRBJ1-1; 7 nucleotides align to TRBD1. J lost 3 bases, V lost 4 bases, and 2 bases had no gene match. Looked up from germline, CDR1 is SQVTM and CDR2 is ANQGSEA. This CDR3 is built from 12 residues. CDR3 loop: CSVVTGDTEAFF. Written as DNA, the CDR3 is TGCAGCGTTGTAACAGGGGACACTGAAGCTTTCTTT. The full variable domain, its missing parts supplied by reference TRBV29-1 and TRBJ1-1, is SAVISQKPSRDICQRGTSLTIQCQVDSQVTMMFWYRQQPGQSLTLIATANQGSEATYESGFVIDKFPISRPNLTFSTLTVSNMSPEDSSIYLCSVVTGDTEAFFGQGTRLTVV.

The genes are TRBV12-5 and TRBJ2-1; D possibly corresponds to TRBD1 (6 bases). From germline, CDR1 is LGHNT and CDR2 FRNRAP. The ends were cut back, 4 bases at V and 0 bases at J, with 10 bases in the middle. The CDR3 has 15 residues. The CDR3 protein is CASGSGQSSYNEQFF. For the CDR3, the DNA is TGTGCTAGTGGTTCCGGACAGAGCTCCTACAATGAGCAGTTCTTC.